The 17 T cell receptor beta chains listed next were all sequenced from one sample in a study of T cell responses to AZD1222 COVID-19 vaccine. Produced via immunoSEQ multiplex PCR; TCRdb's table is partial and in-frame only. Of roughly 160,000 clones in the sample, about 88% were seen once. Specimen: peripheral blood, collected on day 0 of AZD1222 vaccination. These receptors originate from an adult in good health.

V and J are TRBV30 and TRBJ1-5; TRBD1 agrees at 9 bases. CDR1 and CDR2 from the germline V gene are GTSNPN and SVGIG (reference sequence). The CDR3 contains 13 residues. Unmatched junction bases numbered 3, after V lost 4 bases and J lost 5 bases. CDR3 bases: TGTGCCTGGACCACAGGGGGCGATCAGCCCCAGCATTTT. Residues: CAWTTGGDQPQHF.

Here the CDR3 reads CASSFSNSMNTEAFF. The CDR3, as DNA: TGTGCCAGCAGCTTTTCGAACAGCATGAACACTGAAGCTTTCTTT. J is TRBJ1-1 and V is TRBV7-8, with D unclear. The CDR3 loop spans 15 amino acids. Germline assignment: CDR1 SGHVS and CDR2 FQNEAQ. With 3 bases removed from V and 0 bases from J, the gap between germline ends came to 11 bases.

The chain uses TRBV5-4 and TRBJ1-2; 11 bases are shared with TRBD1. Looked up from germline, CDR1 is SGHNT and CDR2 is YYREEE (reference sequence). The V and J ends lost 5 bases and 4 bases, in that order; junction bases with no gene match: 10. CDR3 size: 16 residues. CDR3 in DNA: TGTGCCAGCAGTCCTGGACAGGGGGCGTTTGGCTATGGCTACACCTTC. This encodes CASSPGQGAFGYGYTF.

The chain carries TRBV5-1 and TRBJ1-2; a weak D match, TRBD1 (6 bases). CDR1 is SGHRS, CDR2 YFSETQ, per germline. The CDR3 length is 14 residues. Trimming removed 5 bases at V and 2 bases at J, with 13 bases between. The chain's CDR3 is CASSARQGNYGYTF. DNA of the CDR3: TGCGCCAGCAGTGCCCGGCAGGGGAACTATGGCTACACCTTC. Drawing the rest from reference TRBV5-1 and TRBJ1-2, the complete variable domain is KAGVTQTPRYLIKTRGQQVTLSCSPISGHRSVSWYQQTPGQGLQFLFEYFSETQRNKGNFPGRFSGRQFSNSRSEMNVSTLELGDSALYLCASSARQGNYGYTFGSGTRLTVV.

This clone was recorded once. The CDR3 nucleotides are TGTGCCAGCAGTGAGTCCCAGGGCACCCTTTCCTACGAGCAGTACTTC. Protein product: CASSESQGTLSYEQYF. This chain links TRBV27 with TRBJ2-7; tentative D call: TRBD1 (5 bases). The CDR3 contains 16 residues. Deletions cut 5 bases from V and 1 base from J, with 18 bases between. Per the germline V gene, CDR1 is MNHEY and CDR2 is SMNVEV (reference sequence).

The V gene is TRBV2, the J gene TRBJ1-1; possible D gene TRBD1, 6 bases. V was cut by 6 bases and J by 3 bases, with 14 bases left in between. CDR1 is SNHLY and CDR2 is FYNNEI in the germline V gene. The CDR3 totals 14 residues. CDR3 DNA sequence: TGTGCCAGCAGCCCACTGGAGGGGGACACTGAAGCTTTCTTT. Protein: CASSPLEGDTEAFF.

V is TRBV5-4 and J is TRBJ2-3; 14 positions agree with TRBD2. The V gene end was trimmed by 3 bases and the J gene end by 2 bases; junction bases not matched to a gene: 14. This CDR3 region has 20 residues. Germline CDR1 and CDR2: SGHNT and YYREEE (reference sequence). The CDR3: CASSSGLAGGTRLSTDTQYF. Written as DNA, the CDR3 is TGTGCCAGCAGCTCAGGACTAGCGGGAGGTACAAGACTATCCACAGATACGCAGTATTTT. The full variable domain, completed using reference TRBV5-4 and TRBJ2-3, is ETGVTQSPTHLIKTRGQQVTLRCSSQSGHNTVSWYQQALGQGPQFIFQYYREEENGRGNFPPRFSGLQFPNYSSELNVNALELDDSALYLCASSSGLAGGTRLSTDTQYFGPGTRLTVL.

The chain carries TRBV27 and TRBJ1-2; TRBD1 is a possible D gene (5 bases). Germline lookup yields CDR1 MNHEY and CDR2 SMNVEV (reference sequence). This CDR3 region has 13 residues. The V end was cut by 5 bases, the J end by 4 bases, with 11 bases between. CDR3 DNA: TGTGCCAGCAGTCAAACAGGTTTCTATGGCTACACCTTC. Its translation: CASSQTGFYGYTF.

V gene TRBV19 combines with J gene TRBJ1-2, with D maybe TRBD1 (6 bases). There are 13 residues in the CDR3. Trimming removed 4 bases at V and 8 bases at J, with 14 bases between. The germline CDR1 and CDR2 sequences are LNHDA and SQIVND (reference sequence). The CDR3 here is CASSRDIGKGYTF. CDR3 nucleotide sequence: TGTGCCAGTAGTAGGGACATCGGTAAGGGCTACACCTTC.

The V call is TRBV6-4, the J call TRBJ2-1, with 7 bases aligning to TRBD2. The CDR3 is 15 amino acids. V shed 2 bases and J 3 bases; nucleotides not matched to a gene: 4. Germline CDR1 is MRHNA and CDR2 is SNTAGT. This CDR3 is CASSDGREYYNEQFF. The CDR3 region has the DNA TGTGCCAGCAGTGACGGGCGGGAGTACTACAATGAGCAGTTCTTC.

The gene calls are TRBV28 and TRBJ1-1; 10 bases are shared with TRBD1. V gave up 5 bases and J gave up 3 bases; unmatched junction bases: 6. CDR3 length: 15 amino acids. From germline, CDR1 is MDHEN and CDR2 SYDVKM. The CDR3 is CASSPGQGEYTEAFF. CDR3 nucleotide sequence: TGTGCCAGCAGTCCCGGACAGGGGGAGTACACTGAAGCTTTCTTT.

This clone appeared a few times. Here the CDR3 DNA reads TGTGCCAGCAATCGGGACAGTCTTAATGAAAAACTGTTTTTT. As protein: CASNRDSLNEKLFF. V gene TRBV2 combines with J gene TRBJ1-4; 7 bases are shared with TRBD1. V lost 7 bases, J lost 4 bases, and 6 bases stayed unmatched. Germline loops: CDR1 SNHLY, CDR2 FYNNEI. CDR3 size: 14 residues.

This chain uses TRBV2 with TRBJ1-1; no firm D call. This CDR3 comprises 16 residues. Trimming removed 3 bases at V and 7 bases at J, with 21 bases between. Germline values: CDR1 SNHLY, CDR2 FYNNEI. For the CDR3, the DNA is TGTGCCAGCAGTGACCCGTCGGGCGGGCAGCCTCTTGAAGCTTTCTTT. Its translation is CASSDPSGGQPLEAFF.

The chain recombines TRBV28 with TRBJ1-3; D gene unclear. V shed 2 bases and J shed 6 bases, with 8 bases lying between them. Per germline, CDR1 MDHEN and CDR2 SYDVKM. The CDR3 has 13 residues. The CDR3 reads CASSLKGPNTIYF. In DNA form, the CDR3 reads TGTGCCAGCAGTTTAAAGGGTCCAAACACCATATATTTT. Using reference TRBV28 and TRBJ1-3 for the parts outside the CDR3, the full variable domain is DVKVTQSSRYLVKRTGEKVFLECVQDMDHENMFWYRQDPGLGLRLIYFSYDVKMKEKGDIPEGYSVSREKKERFSLILESASTNQTSMYLCASSLKGPNTIYFGEGSWLTVV.

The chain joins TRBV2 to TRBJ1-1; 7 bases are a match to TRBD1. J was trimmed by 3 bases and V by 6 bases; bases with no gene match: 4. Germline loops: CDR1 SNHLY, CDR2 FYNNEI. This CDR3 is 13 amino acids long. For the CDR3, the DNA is TGTGCCAGCAGCCCCGACAGGGACACTGAAGCTTTCTTT. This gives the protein CASSPDRDTEAFF.

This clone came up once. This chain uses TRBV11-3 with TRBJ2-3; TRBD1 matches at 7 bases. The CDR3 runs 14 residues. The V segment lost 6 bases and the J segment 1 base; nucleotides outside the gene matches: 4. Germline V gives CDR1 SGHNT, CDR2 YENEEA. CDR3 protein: CASSYGQGTDTQYF. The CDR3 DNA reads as TGTGCCAGCAGTTATGGACAGGGCACAGATACGCAGTATTTT.

CDR3 sequence: CSVGRATEAFF. The CDR3 DNA is TGCAGCGTTGGGAGGGCCACTGAAGCTTTCTTT. This chain uses TRBV29-1 with TRBJ1-1, with D uncertain. Germline-derived CDR1 and CDR2 are SQVTM and ANQGSEA. The V end lost 4 bases, the J end lost 4 bases, and 7 bases lay between the germline ends. This CDR3 region has 11 residues.